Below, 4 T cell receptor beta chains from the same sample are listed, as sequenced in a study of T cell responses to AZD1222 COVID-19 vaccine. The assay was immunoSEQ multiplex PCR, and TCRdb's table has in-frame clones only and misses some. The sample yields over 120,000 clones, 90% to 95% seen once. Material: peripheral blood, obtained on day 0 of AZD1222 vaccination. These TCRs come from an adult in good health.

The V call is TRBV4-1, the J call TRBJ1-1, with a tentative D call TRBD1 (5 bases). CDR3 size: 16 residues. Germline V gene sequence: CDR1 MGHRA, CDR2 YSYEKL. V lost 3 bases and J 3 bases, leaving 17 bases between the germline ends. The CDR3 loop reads CASSQLATALYTEAFF. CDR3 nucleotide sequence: TGCGCCAGCAGCCAGCTGGCGACAGCTTTATACACTGAAGCTTTCTTT.

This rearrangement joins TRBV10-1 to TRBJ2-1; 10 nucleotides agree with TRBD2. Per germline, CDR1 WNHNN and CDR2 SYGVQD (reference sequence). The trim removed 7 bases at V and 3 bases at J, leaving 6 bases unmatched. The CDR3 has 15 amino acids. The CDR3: CASTPSGRGYNEQFF. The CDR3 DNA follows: TGCGCCAGCACCCCTAGCGGGAGAGGCTACAATGAGCAGTTCTTC.

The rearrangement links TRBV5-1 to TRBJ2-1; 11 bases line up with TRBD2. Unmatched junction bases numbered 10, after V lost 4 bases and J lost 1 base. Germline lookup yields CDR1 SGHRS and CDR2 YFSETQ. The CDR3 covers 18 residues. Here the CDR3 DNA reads TGCGCCAGCAGCCGGAGGCCCACTAGCGGGAGTTCCTACAATGAGCAGTTCTTC. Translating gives CASSRRPTSGSSYNEQFF.

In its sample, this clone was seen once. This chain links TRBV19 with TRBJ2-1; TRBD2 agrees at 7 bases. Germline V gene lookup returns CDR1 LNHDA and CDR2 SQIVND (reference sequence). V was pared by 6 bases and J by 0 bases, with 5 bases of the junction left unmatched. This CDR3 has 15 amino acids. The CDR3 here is CASRERDSSYNEQFF. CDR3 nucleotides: TGTGCCAGTAGGGAGCGGGACTCCTCCTACAATGAGCAGTTCTTC.